This T cell receptor (beta chain) was identified in a study of blood T cells in healthy people across ages. Then a second PCR, running about 6 to 12 cycles, was carried out with a sample-barcoded 5' primer and a J-beta primer mix. TCRdb redid the calling of the 5' RACE reads with MiXCR, one entry per CDR3 protein. Here the sample spans 650,000 to 800,000 distinct CDR3 sequences, over 40% being singletons. Germline lookup yields CDR1 SGDLS and CDR2 YYNGEE. This CDR3 is 16 amino acids long. With respect to this clonotype: A read error may be the cause here, since a much bigger clone is one base away.

The clonotype originates from a woman older than 75 in good health. The specimen was blood. V and J are TRBV9 and TRBJ2-1; D possibly uses TRBD1 or TRBD2 (5 bases each). Here the CDR3 reads CACSVIGASSYNEQFF. CDR3 bases: TGTGCCTGCAGCGTAATCGGGGCCAGCTCCTACAATGAGCAGTTCTTC.